These T cell receptor beta chains were read from a single sample in a study of blood T cell repertoires in COVID-19. Some clones are missing from TCRdb's copy, which holds only in-frame ones; the method was immunoSEQ multiplex PCR. The table shows tens of thousands of clones, with approximately 79% occurring only once. What was sequenced was peripheral blood. These receptors originate from a man between 70 and 80 years old with active or convalescent COVID-19. The CDR3 runs from the conserved cysteine through the conserved F or W. The order of the fields is CDR3 DNA, CDR3 protein, clone size, V gene, J gene, D gene. D genes are given only for firm matches. Part of the rows lack a size; the others show once, few, many or a class for expanded clones.

CDR3nt: TGCGCCAGCAGCCGACAACCGGGAGCTGAAGCTTTCTTT; CDR3aa: CASSRQPGAEAFF; abundance: few; v_gene: TRBV4-1; j_gene: TRBJ1-1; d_gene: -
CDR3nt: TGCAGCGCAGCCGACAGGCTCCCCCCCCAAGCTTTCTTT; CDR3aa: CSAADRLPPQAFF; abundance: -; v_gene: TRBV29-1; j_gene: TRBJ1-1; d_gene: -
CDR3nt: TGTGCCAGCAGTTACCAGCGGGGGTTGAATGAGCAGTTCTTC; CDR3aa: CASSYQRGLNEQFF; abundance: -; v_gene: TRBV6-5; j_gene: TRBJ2-1; d_gene: TRBD2
CDR3nt: TGTGCCAGTAGTATAGGGGACAGGGTTTCGAGCTACACCTTC; CDR3aa: CASSIGDRVSSYTF; abundance: once; v_gene: TRBV19; j_gene: TRBJ1-2; d_gene: TRBD1
CDR3nt: TGTGCCAGCAGCTTAATAGATACAGATACGCAGTATTTT; CDR3aa: CASSLIDTDTQYF; abundance: -; v_gene: TRBV7-6; j_gene: TRBJ2-3; d_gene: -
CDR3nt: TGTGCCAGCAGCCTCTCCGAGGACAGCCCAGGCTACACCTTC; CDR3aa: CASSLSEDSPGYTF; abundance: -; v_gene: TRBV3-1/TRBV3-2; j_gene: TRBJ1-2; d_gene: -
CDR3nt: TGTGCCAGCTCACCCCGGGCAACAGGGGCAGATAGCAATCAGCCCCAGCATTTT; CDR3aa: CASSPRATGADSNQPQHF; abundance: -; v_gene: TRBV18; j_gene: TRBJ1-5; d_gene: TRBD1
CDR3nt: TGTGCCAGCAGCTTAGGGCCGGGTGAAGAAAAACTGTTTTTT; CDR3aa: CASSLGPGEEKLFF; abundance: -; v_gene: TRBV11-1; j_gene: TRBJ1-4; d_gene: -
CDR3nt: TGTGCCAGCAGCCAAGATCGGGGGGTAACTAATGAAAAACTGTTTTTT; CDR3aa: CASSQDRGVTNEKLFF; abundance: -; v_gene: TRBV3-1/TRBV3-2; j_gene: TRBJ1-4; d_gene: -
CDR3nt: TGTGCCAGCAGCTTATCCCCAATAGACTTTTGGGTGGCCCAAGAGACCCAGTACTTC; CDR3aa: CASSLSPIDFWVAQETQYF; abundance: -; v_gene: TRBV7-2; j_gene: TRBJ2-5; d_gene: -
CDR3nt: TGTGCCAGCAGGATGGGACATCAAGCAGGGGGTGGCTACACCTTC; CDR3aa: CASRMGHQAGGGYTF; abundance: -; v_gene: TRBV2; j_gene: TRBJ1-2; d_gene: TRBD1
CDR3nt: TGTGCCAGCCGGGACAGAAATTCACCCCTCCACTTT; CDR3aa: CASRDRNSPLHF; abundance: -; v_gene: TRBV28; j_gene: TRBJ1-6; d_gene: TRBD1
CDR3nt: TGCGCCAGCAGCTTGAAACTAGCGGGGGGGACCCTTTCCTACGAGCAGTACTTC; CDR3aa: CASSLKLAGGTLSYEQYF; abundance: -; v_gene: TRBV5-1; j_gene: TRBJ2-7; d_gene: TRBD2
CDR3nt: TGTGCCAGCAAACCGGGGGGAGCTAGCACAGATACGCAGTATTTT; CDR3aa: CASKPGGASTDTQYF; abundance: -; v_gene: TRBV5-4; j_gene: TRBJ2-3; d_gene: TRBD2
CDR3nt: TGTGCCAGTAGTATGGTTGGAGGGAACTATGGCTACACCTTC; CDR3aa: CASSMVGGNYGYTF; abundance: -; v_gene: TRBV19; j_gene: TRBJ1-2; d_gene: -
CDR3nt: TGTGCCAGCAGGGGGGACAGAGGCTATGGCTACACCTTC; CDR3aa: CASRGDRGYGYTF; abundance: -; v_gene: TRBV28; j_gene: TRBJ1-2; d_gene: TRBD1
CDR3nt: TGTGCCAGTAGTTCCCGACAGGTGGAAGGTAATGAAAAACTGTTTTTT; CDR3aa: CASSSRQVEGNEKLFF; abundance: many; v_gene: TRBV19; j_gene: TRBJ1-4; d_gene: -
CDR3nt: TGTGCCAGCCGACGACGGACACTTGCAAACACCATATATTTT; CDR3aa: CASRRRTLANTIYF; abundance: -; v_gene: TRBV28; j_gene: TRBJ1-3; d_gene: -
CDR3nt: TGTGCCAGCAGGCAAGACTCCGCCATCTACGAGCAGTACTTC; CDR3aa: CASRQDSAIYEQYF; abundance: -; v_gene: TRBV2; j_gene: TRBJ2-7; d_gene: -
CDR3nt: TGCGCCAGCAGCTTGGGGCGGACAGACGGGGAGCTGTTTTTT; CDR3aa: CASSLGRTDGELFF; abundance: -; v_gene: TRBV5-1; j_gene: TRBJ2-2; d_gene: -
CDR3nt: TGTGCCAGCAGCTCAATACCCGGGGGGACCTCCTACAATGAGCAGTTCTTC; CDR3aa: CASSSIPGGTSYNEQFF; abundance: -; v_gene: TRBV5-8; j_gene: TRBJ2-1; d_gene: TRBD2
CDR3nt: TGTGCCAGCACCTCGACAGGGAGCAACTATGGCTACACCTTC; CDR3aa: CASTSTGSNYGYTF; abundance: few; v_gene: TRBV2; j_gene: TRBJ1-2; d_gene: TRBD1
CDR3nt: TGTGCCAGCAGAGAGATGACAGGGACTAATGAAAAACTGTTTTTT; CDR3aa: CASREMTGTNEKLFF; abundance: -; v_gene: TRBV6-5; j_gene: TRBJ1-4; d_gene: TRBD1
CDR3nt: TGTGCCACCAGCGACGGGATACACGGGGAGCTGTTTTTT; CDR3aa: CATSDGIHGELFF; abundance: -; v_gene: TRBV15; j_gene: TRBJ2-2; d_gene: -
CDR3nt: TGCAGCGTTGAATTTGGCAGGGTTAATCGCGAGCAGTACTTC; CDR3aa: CSVEFGRVNREQYF; abundance: -; v_gene: TRBV29-1; j_gene: TRBJ2-7; d_gene: -
CDR3nt: TGTGCCAGCAGAGAAATAACAAATTCACCCCTCCACTTT; CDR3aa: CASREITNSPLHF; abundance: -; v_gene: TRBV5-8; j_gene: TRBJ1-6; d_gene: -
CDR3nt: TGTGCCAGCAGAGGATCCGGGACAGGGAACACTGAAGCTTTCTTT; CDR3aa: CASRGSGTGNTEAFF; abundance: -; v_gene: TRBV28; j_gene: TRBJ1-1; d_gene: TRBD1
CDR3nt: TGTGCCAGCAGCCTGACAGGGGGCGCGGGGGGCATTCAGTACTTC; CDR3aa: CASSLTGGAGGIQYF; abundance: -; v_gene: TRBV7-9; j_gene: TRBJ2-4; d_gene: TRBD1
CDR3nt: TGTGCCAGCAGTCCTAATGTACTCTCCGGGGAGCTGTTTTTT; CDR3aa: CASSPNVLSGELFF; abundance: few; v_gene: TRBV6-6; j_gene: TRBJ2-2; d_gene: -
CDR3nt: TGTGCCAGCAGCTTATCAGTGGACACTGAAGCTTTCTTT; CDR3aa: CASSLSVDTEAFF; abundance: -; v_gene: TRBV7-3; j_gene: TRBJ1-1; d_gene: -
CDR3nt: TGTGCCAGCAGCCTCGGGACAGGGTATGGCTACACCTTC; CDR3aa: CASSLGTGYGYTF; abundance: once; v_gene: TRBV28; j_gene: TRBJ1-2; d_gene: TRBD1
CDR3nt: TGTGCCAGCAGTCAACGACAGGACTATGGCTACACCTTC; CDR3aa: CASSQRQDYGYTF; abundance: -; v_gene: TRBV12-3/TRBV12-4; j_gene: TRBJ1-2; d_gene: -
CDR3nt: TGTGCCAGCAGTTTATCGTTCAACAGGGTCGAGGAAAAACTGTTTTTT; CDR3aa: CASSLSFNRVEEKLFF; abundance: -; v_gene: TRBV27; j_gene: TRBJ1-4; d_gene: -
CDR3nt: TGCGCCAGCAGCTTGAGACAGGGGGCGTCTTACGAGCAGTACTTC; CDR3aa: CASSLRQGASYEQYF; abundance: once; v_gene: TRBV5-1; j_gene: TRBJ2-7; d_gene: TRBD1
CDR3nt: TGTGCCCAAAAACAGGGGGGAAAAGAGACCCAGTACTTC; CDR3aa: CAQKQGGKETQYF; abundance: -; v_gene: TRBV30; j_gene: TRBJ2-5; d_gene: TRBD1
CDR3nt: TGTGCCAGGGGGACAGGGAGAGACACCGGGGAGCTGTTTTTT; CDR3aa: CARGTGRDTGELFF; abundance: once; v_gene: TRBV5-6; j_gene: TRBJ2-2; d_gene: TRBD1
CDR3nt: TGTGCCAGCAGCTTGGCGGATGGGCAGGATGGCTACACCTTC; CDR3aa: CASSLADGQDGYTF; abundance: once; v_gene: TRBV5-4; j_gene: TRBJ1-2; d_gene: -
CDR3nt: TGTGCCAGCAGCAACCGGGGGGGTGTTGTAGATACGCAGTATTTT; CDR3aa: CASSNRGGVVDTQYF; abundance: -; v_gene: TRBV2; j_gene: TRBJ2-3; d_gene: TRBD2
CDR3nt: TGTGCCAGCAGCTTCGGGGTAGCCGGGGAGCTGTTTTTT; CDR3aa: CASSFGVAGELFF; abundance: once; v_gene: TRBV5-5; j_gene: TRBJ2-2; d_gene: -
CDR3nt: TGTGCCACCACGGGACAGTTAATCTCTGGGGCCAACGTCCTGACTTTC; CDR3aa: CATTGQLISGANVLTF; abundance: -; v_gene: TRBV2; j_gene: TRBJ2-6; d_gene: TRBD1
CDR3nt: TGTGCCAGTAGCAATACAGGGAAGACTAATGAAAAACTGTTTTTT; CDR3aa: CASSNTGKTNEKLFF; abundance: -; v_gene: TRBV19; j_gene: TRBJ1-4; d_gene: -
CDR3nt: TGTGCCAGCAGCTTAACAGGGAATTCACCCCTCCACTTT; CDR3aa: CASSLTGNSPLHF; abundance: -; v_gene: TRBV5-4; j_gene: TRBJ1-6; d_gene: -
CDR3nt: TGTGCCAGCAGCCAAGAATACAGGGCAACTGAAGCTTTCTTT; CDR3aa: CASSQEYRATEAFF; abundance: -; v_gene: TRBV3-1/TRBV3-2; j_gene: TRBJ1-1; d_gene: -
CDR3nt: TGTGCCACCAGTGACAGGGCATCCCCATTTACGCAGTATTTT; CDR3aa: CATSDRASPFTQYF; abundance: -; v_gene: TRBV24-1; j_gene: TRBJ2-3; d_gene: -
CDR3nt: TGTGCCAGTAGTACCAGCGACAGGTACGCTTTCTTT; CDR3aa: CASSTSDRYAFF; abundance: many; v_gene: TRBV19; j_gene: TRBJ1-1; d_gene: -
CDR3nt: TGTGCCAGCAGCGTAGAGGGCCCAGGGGGCGCAGATACGCAGTATTTT; CDR3aa: CASSVEGPGGADTQYF; abundance: few; v_gene: TRBV9; j_gene: TRBJ2-3; d_gene: TRBD1
CDR3nt: TGTGCCAGCAGTGATAACGCCTCAGAGGACACCATATATTTT; CDR3aa: CASSDNASEDTIYF; abundance: -; v_gene: TRBV6-1; j_gene: TRBJ1-3; d_gene: -
CDR3nt: TGTGCCTGGAGTCGGGAGACCTATAATTCACCCCTCCACTTT; CDR3aa: CAWSRETYNSPLHF; abundance: once; v_gene: TRBV30; j_gene: TRBJ1-6; d_gene: -
CDR3nt: TGTGCCAGCAGTTCCGGGGGGCTGTGGAACACTGAAGCTTTCTTT; CDR3aa: CASSSGGLWNTEAFF; abundance: -; v_gene: TRBV28; j_gene: TRBJ1-1; d_gene: -
CDR3nt: TGTGCCAGTAGCACAGGGACAGTTCGGGAAAAACTGTTTTTT; CDR3aa: CASSTGTVREKLFF; abundance: -; v_gene: TRBV19; j_gene: TRBJ1-4; d_gene: TRBD1
CDR3nt: TGCGCCAGCAGCCAGGTAACGGGACTAACCTACGAGCAGTACTTC; CDR3aa: CASSQVTGLTYEQYF; abundance: once; v_gene: TRBV4-1; j_gene: TRBJ2-7; d_gene: TRBD2
CDR3nt: TGTGCCTGGAAAGGGGACGAGCAGTACTTC; CDR3aa: CAWKGDEQYF; abundance: -; v_gene: TRBV30; j_gene: TRBJ2-7; d_gene: -
CDR3nt: TGTGCCAGCAGTTCCGGCGGTCAAGGCGACTATGGCTACACCTTC; CDR3aa: CASSSGGQGDYGYTF; abundance: -; v_gene: TRBV28; j_gene: TRBJ1-2; d_gene: -
CDR3nt: TGTGCCAGCAGCCCCCGACAGGGAGTCGTTTTCGAGCAGTACTTC; CDR3aa: CASSPRQGVVFEQYF; abundance: -; v_gene: TRBV7-9; j_gene: TRBJ2-7; d_gene: TRBD1
CDR3nt: TGTGCCAGCAGATCGACTGCAACTAATGAAAAACTGTTTTTT; CDR3aa: CASRSTATNEKLFF; abundance: -; v_gene: TRBV7-9; j_gene: TRBJ1-4; d_gene: -
CDR3nt: TGTGCCAGCAGTGCCAGGAACTACGAGCAGTACTTC; CDR3aa: CASSARNYEQYF; abundance: -; v_gene: TRBV2; j_gene: TRBJ2-7; d_gene: -
CDR3nt: TGTGCCAGCAGGAGCACAGGTTATGGCTACACCTTC; CDR3aa: CASRSTGYGYTF; abundance: -; v_gene: TRBV6-5; j_gene: TRBJ1-2; d_gene: -
CDR3nt: TGTGCCACAAGGGACAGCGGAACCGCCTACAATGAGCAGTTCTTC; CDR3aa: CATRDSGTAYNEQFF; abundance: -; v_gene: TRBV10-3; j_gene: TRBJ2-1; d_gene: TRBD1